Below, 18 T cell receptor beta chains from the same sample are listed, as sequenced in a study of T cell repertoires in cytomegalovirus infection. MiXCR was run by TCRdb on the reads, yielding one entry per CDR3 protein. Of about a million distinct CDR3 sequences in the sample, 30% to 40% were seen once. Antigen specificity for these receptors is unknown. The sequencing here drew on cultured CD8+ T cells from PBMCs, taken from culture after CMV antigen stimulation. The receptors were gathered from a human donor in good health (CMV status not recorded). Some clones in this sample may be carry-over from other donors' samples.

This chain uses TRBV7-9 with TRBJ1-1; D unclear. Germline V gene lookup returns CDR1 SEHNR and CDR2 FQNEAQ (reference sequence). The CDR3 sequence is 15 residues long. Deletions cut 6 bases from V and 1 base from J, with 15 bases between. The CDR3 DNA sequence: TGTGCCAGCAGTTCAAGGGTGGCACGGAACACTGAAGCTTTCTTT. Encoded protein: CASSSRVARNTEAFF.

This clonotype occurred a few times. The chain has TRBV6-2 or TRBV6-3 and TRBJ2-1; 11 bases agree with TRBD1. V lost 6 bases to trimming and J lost 8 bases; unmatched junction nucleotides: 15. This CDR3 has 17 residues. Germline CDR1 and CDR2: MNHEY and SVGEGT. The CDR3 bases are TGTGCCAGCAGCTCCCTGCCCGGGACAGGGGGGGTCCATGAGCAGTTCTTC. Translated: CASSSLPGTGGVHEQFF.

This clonotype has more than one count but fewer than ten. The chain carries TRBV7-3 and TRBJ2-1; possibly TRBD2 for D (6 bases). V was trimmed by 6 bases and J by 9 bases, leaving 15 bases between them. The CDR3 has 13 residues. Germline V gene lookup returns CDR1 SGHTA and CDR2 FQGTGA. The CDR3 spells CASRGDSLSEQFF. CDR3 bases: TGTGCCAGCAGGGGGGACTCTCTTAGTGAGCAGTTCTTC.

This clonotype was seen at least ten times. The gene calls are TRBV7-8 and TRBJ2-1; the D is unclear. The CDR3 runs to 15 residues. Trimming removed 4 bases from V and 0 bases from J, with 10 bases in between. CDR1 is SGHVS and CDR2 is FQNEAQ in the germline V gene. The CDR3 coding sequence is TGTGCCAGCAGCTCAGAGCCCAGCTCCTACAATGAGCAGTTCTTC. Its protein product is CASSSEPSSYNEQFF.

The rearrangement joins TRBV6-2 or TRBV6-3 to TRBJ1-2; no clear D. Germline CDR1 is MNHEY and CDR2 is SVGEGT. Trimming left V 2 bases short and J 4 bases short, with 5 bases between. This CDR3 region has 12 residues. This CDR3 is CASSYEVYGYTF. CDR3 nucleotides: TGTGCCAGCAGTTACGAAGTCTATGGCTACACCTTC.

The chain is built from TRBV12-3 or TRBV12-4 and TRBJ2-4, with D tentatively TRBD1 or TRBD2 (6 bases each). The V end was cut by 0 bases, the J end by 14 bases, with 14 bases between. The length of the CDR3 is 13 residues. This chain's CDR3 is CASSLAPGAQKYF. The CDR3 nucleotides read TGTGCCAGCAGTTTAGCGCCGGGGGCCCAAAAGTACTTC.

The chain is built from TRBV7-6 and TRBJ1-4; 8 nucleotides align to TRBD1. CDR3 length: 14 amino acids. V was clipped by 5 bases and J by 8 bases; unmatched bases: 7. Germline V CDR1 and CDR2: SGHVS, FNYEAQ. The CDR3 sequence: CASSKSGGREKLFF. Written as DNA, the CDR3 is TGTGCCAGCAGCAAATCAGGGGGCAGGGAAAAACTGTTTTTT.

This clonotype showed up many times. This rearrangement joins TRBV10-3 to TRBJ1-3; D not certain. Germline CDR1 and CDR2: ENHRY and SYGVKD. CDR3 length: 15 amino acids. V dropped 7 bases and J dropped 0 bases, with 13 bases sitting between them. CDR3 nucleotide sequence: TGTGCCATCACCCCAACGGAAGACTCTGGAAACACCATATATTTT. Its translation is CAITPTEDSGNTIYF.

This clonotype came up a few times. This chain uses TRBV6-2 or TRBV6-3 with TRBJ2-2; D is unclear. V lost 9 bases and J lost 3, with 11 bases in between. The CDR3 extends over 13 amino acids. Germline V gene lookup returns CDR1 MNHEY and CDR2 SVGEGT. The CDR3 coding sequence is TGTGCCAGTCAGGTGGGGTACACCGGGGAGCTGTTTTTT. Its protein is CASQVGYTGELFF.

This clonotype was counted a few times. The V gene is TRBV3-1, the J gene TRBJ1-2; D gene unclear. Trimming took off 0 bases at V and 8 bases at J, with 13 bases between the two ends. The length of the CDR3 is 14 residues. Germline CDR1 reads LGHDT; CDR2 reads YNNKEL (reference sequence). The CDR3 loop reads CASSQDGRGEGYTF. CDR3 DNA: TGTGCCAGCAGCCAAGATGGCAGAGGCGAGGGCTACACCTTC.

This clonotype was seen a few times. The chain links TRBV6-1 to TRBJ2-5; 7 nucleotides line up with TRBD1. The V and J ends lost 2 bases and 5 bases, in that order; junction bases with no gene match: 8. CDR1 is MNHNS, CDR2 SASEGT, per germline. The length of the CDR3 is 15 residues. CDR3 sequence: CASSEPGGAGETQYF. In nucleotides, the CDR3 is TGTGCCAGCAGTGAACCAGGGGGTGCCGGGGAGACCCAGTACTTC.

The count of this clonotype is one. The CDR3 sequence is CASSLDPGSPYEQYV. In nucleotides, the CDR3 is TGTGCCAGCAGCCTGGACCCGGGGAGTCCCTACGAGCAGTACGTC. J is TRBJ2-7 and V is TRBV5-4, with D tentatively TRBD2 (5 bases). Germline V gives CDR1 SGHNT, CDR2 YYREEE (reference sequence). The CDR3 runs to 15 residues. Trimming shortened V by 4 bases and J by 2 bases, and 16 bases separated the two germline ends.

DNA for the CDR3: TGTGCCAGCAGTTTAAGGGGGGGGGTCTACAATGAGCAGTTCTTC. Translation: CASSLRGGVYNEQFF. V and J are TRBV27 and TRBJ2-1, with D possibly matching TRBD2 (7 bases). The CDR3 covers 15 residues. V lost 2 bases, J lost 3 bases, and 11 bases lay in between. Germline values: CDR1 MNHEY, CDR2 SMNVEV (reference sequence).

This chain connects TRBV12-3 or TRBV12-4 to TRBJ2-1; 9 nucleotides match TRBD2. Trimming removed 4 bases from V and 7 bases from J; junction bases left unmatched: 5. This CDR3 spans 14 amino acids. The CDR3 loop is CASSSGLALNEQFF. The DNA of the CDR3 is TGTGCCAGCAGTTCCGGACTAGCGCTTAATGAGCAGTTCTTC.

This clonotype showed up just a few times. V and J are TRBV25-1 and TRBJ1-1; D gene ambiguous. The CDR3 has 13 residues. Trimming shortened V by 1 base and J by 5 bases, and 8 bases separated the two germline ends. Germline V CDR1 and CDR2: MGHDK, SYGVNS. CDR3 protein: CASSELTRTEAFF. DNA of the CDR3: TGTGCCAGCAGTGAATTGACGAGAACTGAAGCTTTCTTT.

The chain links TRBV20-1 to TRBJ2-3; no firm D call. The ends were cut back, 0 bases at V and 3 bases at J, with 10 bases in the middle. This CDR3 has 14 residues. The germline CDR1 and CDR2 sequences are DFQATT and SNEGSKA (reference sequence). CDR3 DNA sequence: TGCAGTGCTAGAGACCCCGCCAGGACAGATACGCAGTATTTT. Encoded protein: CSARDPARTDTQYF.

The V and J genes are TRBV12-3 or TRBV12-4 and TRBJ2-7, with 7 positions matching TRBD1. This CDR3 contains 15 residues. The ends lost 3 bases at V and 3 bases at J; junction bases unmatched: 8. The DNA for the CDR3 is TGTGCCAGCAGTTTTCAGTGGGACAGAGACTACGAGCAGTACTTC. Amino acids: CASSFQWDRDYEQYF.

This clonotype was counted a few times. The DNA for the CDR3 is TGTGCCAGTAGTACTCGCCGAGGGGAAGGCAATCAGCCCCAGCATTTT. Protein product: CASSTRRGEGNQPQHF. This rearrangement joins TRBV19 to TRBJ1-5; the D gene is possibly TRBD1 (5 bases). Germline CDR1 LNHDA, CDR2 SQIVND (reference sequence). V lost 4 bases to trimming and J lost 2 bases, with 15 bases between them. The length of the CDR3 is 16 residues.